This record looks at one TCR beta chain sequence and its context. Those enrolled in Seattle joined during active infection and were followed longitudinally afterward. Authors' methods: Amplification of reference gene primers provided the estimated nucleated cell counts. Sequencing used immunoSEQ multiplex PCR; TCRdb keeps in-frame clones, though not all of them. From that table come the V and J calls and clone size; the DNA was used to work out D and trimming. The sample carries around 170,000 clones, around 86% recorded once. This record comes from a study of blood T cell repertoires in COVID-19. Study information: The United States, Italy and Spain were the sources of the acute and convalescent COVID-19 samples. T cells, B-cell-depleted T cells, or PBMCs supplied cDNA or gDNA.

This CDR3 comprises 16 residues. J gave up 12 bases and V 3 bases, and 15 bases lay outside the gene matches. CDR1 is MDHEN, CDR2 SYDVKM, per germline. The sample comprised peripheral blood. The chain employs TRBV28 and TRBJ1-5, with TRBD1 matching over 9 bases. The sequence derives from a woman in her 70s with COVID-19, enrolled during active disease. CDR3: CASSFPWDRVTGDQHF. The CDR3 region has the DNA TGTGCCAGCAGTTTCCCGTGGGACAGGGTGACCGGGGACCAGCATTTT.